This T cell receptor beta chain was identified during a study of blood T cell repertoires in COVID-19. Across the study: The cDNA or gDNA used as material had been derived from T cells, B-cell-depleted T cells, or PBMCs.

Per the original methods: For nucleated cells, counts were estimated from reference gene primer amplification. Clones were sequenced by immunoSEQ multiplex PCR, and TCRdb holds only the in-frame ones, with some missing. That table furnishes V, J and clone size, whereas the DNA furnished D and trimming. The table lists about 29,000 clones, 84% of them singletons. Looked up from germline, CDR1 is SGHDT and CDR2 is YYEEEE. The V end was cut by 0 bases, the J end by 11 bases, with 12 bases between. The CDR3 contains 13 residues. Sequenced material: peripheral blood. The genes are TRBV5-6 and TRBJ1-3; no reliable D call. This clonotype originated in a man at least 80 years old with active COVID-19. The CDR3 region has the DNA TGTGCCAGCAGCTTGGGTCGAACCAGCGCCATATATTTT. This codes for CASSLGRTSAIYF.